This T cell receptor beta chain was sequenced in a study of lymphopenia after photon versus proton radiotherapy. V dropped 5 bases and J dropped 5; count of bases not matched to a gene: 13. Per germline, CDR1 MNHEY and CDR2 SMNVEV (reference sequence). This CDR3 region has 18 residues. Whole-study results and caveats: In patients who died, overall survival fell as post-nadir TCR diversity dropped more.

Sequencing was performed with immunoSEQ multiplex PCR; in TCRdb, only in-frame clones are kept and a portion is missing. This table has 150,000 to 200,000 clones, roughly nine tenths appearing once. Concerning this clone itself: The antigen remains undetermined.

The chain is built from TRBV27 and TRBJ2-1; 12 positions agree with TRBD2. Here the sequenced sample was peripheral blood, taken from a patient treated with photon-based radiotherapy. The source of this sequence is a middle-aged man with gastric cancer. Written as DNA, the CDR3 is TGTGCCAGCAGTACAAAGATACAGGGACTAGCGGGTAACAATGAGCAGTTCTTC. Amino acid sequence: CASSTKIQGLAGNNEQFF.